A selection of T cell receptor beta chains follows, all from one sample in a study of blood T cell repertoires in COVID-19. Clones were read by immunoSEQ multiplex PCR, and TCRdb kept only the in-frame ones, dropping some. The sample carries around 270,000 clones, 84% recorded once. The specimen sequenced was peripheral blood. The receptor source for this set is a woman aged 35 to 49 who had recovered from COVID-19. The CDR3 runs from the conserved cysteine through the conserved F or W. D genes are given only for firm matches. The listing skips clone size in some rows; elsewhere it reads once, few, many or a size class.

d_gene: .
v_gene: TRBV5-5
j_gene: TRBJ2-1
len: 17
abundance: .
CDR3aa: CASSGGPGNSPYNEQFF
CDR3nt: TGTGCCAGCAGCGGGGGCCCGGGGAACTCTCCCTACAATGAGCAGTTCTTC

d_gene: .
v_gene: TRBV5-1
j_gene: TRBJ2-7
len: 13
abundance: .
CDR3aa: CASSLVGAGEQYF
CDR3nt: TGCGCCAGCAGCTTGGTGGGGGCCGGAGAGCAGTACTTC

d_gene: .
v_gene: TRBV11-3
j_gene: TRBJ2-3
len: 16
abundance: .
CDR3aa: CASSPGGASRTDTQYF
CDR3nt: TGTGCCAGCAGCCCAGGAGGGGCGTCCCGCACAGATACGCAGTATTTT

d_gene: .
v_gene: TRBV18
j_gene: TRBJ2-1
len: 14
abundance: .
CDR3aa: CASSPEYTYNEQFF
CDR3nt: TGTGCCAGCTCACCCGAGTATACCTACAATGAGCAGTTCTTC

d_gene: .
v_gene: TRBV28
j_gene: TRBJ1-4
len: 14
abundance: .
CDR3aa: CASSLPGANEKLFF
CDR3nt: TGTGCCAGCAGTTTGCCGGGAGCTAATGAAAAACTGTTTTTT

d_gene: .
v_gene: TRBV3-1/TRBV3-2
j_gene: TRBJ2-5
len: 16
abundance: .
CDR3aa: CASSRQAGGKWETQYF
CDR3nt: TGTGCCAGCAGCCGGCAGGCAGGGGGGAAGTGGGAGACCCAGTACTTC

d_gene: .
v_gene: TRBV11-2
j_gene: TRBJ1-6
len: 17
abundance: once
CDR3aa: CASSSRAGGNNNSPLHF
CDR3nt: TGTGCCAGCAGCTCTAGGGCGGGTGGAAATAATAATTCACCCCTCCACTTT

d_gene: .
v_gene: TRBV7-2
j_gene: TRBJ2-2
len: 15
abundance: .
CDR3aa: CASSATSGFVGELFF
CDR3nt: TGTGCCAGCAGCGCAACATCAGGGTTCGTCGGGGAGCTGTTTTTT

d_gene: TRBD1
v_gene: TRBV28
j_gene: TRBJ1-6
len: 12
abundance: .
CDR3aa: CATGGLSSPLHF
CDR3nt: TGTGCCACAGGGGGCTTATCATCACCCCTCCACTTT

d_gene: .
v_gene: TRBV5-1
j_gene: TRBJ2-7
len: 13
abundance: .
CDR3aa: CASSQGPAYEQYF
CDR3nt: TGCGCCAGCAGCCAGGGGCCTGCCTACGAGCAGTACTTC

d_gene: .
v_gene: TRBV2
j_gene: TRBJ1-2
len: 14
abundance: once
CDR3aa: CASSLTGGGYGYTF
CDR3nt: TGTGCCAGCAGTCTAACGGGGGGCGGGTATGGCTACACCTTC

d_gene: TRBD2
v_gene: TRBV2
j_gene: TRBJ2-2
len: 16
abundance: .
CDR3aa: CARRTIAGRNTGELFF
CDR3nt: TGTGCCAGACGGACCATAGCGGGGAGAAACACCGGGGAGCTGTTTTTT

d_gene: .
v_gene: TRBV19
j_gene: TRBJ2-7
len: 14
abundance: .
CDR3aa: CASSRQLSSYEQYF
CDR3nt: TGTGCCAGTTCTAGACAGTTGAGCTCCTACGAGCAGTACTTC

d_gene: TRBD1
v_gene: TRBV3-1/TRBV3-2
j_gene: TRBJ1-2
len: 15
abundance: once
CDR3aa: CASSHTDRGIYGYTF
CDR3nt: TGTGCCAGCAGCCACACGGACAGGGGTATCTATGGCTACACCTTC

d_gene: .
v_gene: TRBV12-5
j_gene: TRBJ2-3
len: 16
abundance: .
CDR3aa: CASGLGSRGSTDTQYF
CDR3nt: TGTGCTAGTGGTTTGGGGTCACGAGGGAGCACAGATACGCAGTATTTT